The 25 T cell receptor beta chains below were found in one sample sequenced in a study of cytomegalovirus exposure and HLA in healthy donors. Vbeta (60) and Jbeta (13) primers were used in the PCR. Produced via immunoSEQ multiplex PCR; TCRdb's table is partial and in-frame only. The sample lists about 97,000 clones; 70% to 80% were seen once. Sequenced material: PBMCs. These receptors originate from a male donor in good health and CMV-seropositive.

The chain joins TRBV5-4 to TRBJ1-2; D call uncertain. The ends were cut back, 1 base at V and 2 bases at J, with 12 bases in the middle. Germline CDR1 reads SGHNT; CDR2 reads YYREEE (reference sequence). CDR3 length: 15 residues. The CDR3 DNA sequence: TGTGCCAGCAGCTTGATGCCAGAAACAAACTATGGCTACACCTTC. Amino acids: CASSLMPETNYGYTF.

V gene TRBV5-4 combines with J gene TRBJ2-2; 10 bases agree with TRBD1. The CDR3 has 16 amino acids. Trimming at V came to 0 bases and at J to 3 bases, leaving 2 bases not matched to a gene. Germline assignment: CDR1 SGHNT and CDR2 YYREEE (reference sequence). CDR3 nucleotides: TGTGCCAGCAGCTTGGGGGGACAGGGGTACACCGGGGAGCTGTTTTTT. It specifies CASSLGGQGYTGELFF.

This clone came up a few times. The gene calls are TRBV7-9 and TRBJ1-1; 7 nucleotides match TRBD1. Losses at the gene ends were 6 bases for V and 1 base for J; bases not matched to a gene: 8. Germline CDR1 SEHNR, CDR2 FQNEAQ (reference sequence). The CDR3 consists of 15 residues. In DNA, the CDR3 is TGTGCCAGCAGACCATCTACAGGGGCGAACACTGAAGCTTTCTTT. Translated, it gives CASRPSTGANTEAFF.

The CDR3 is CASRGDRGQEKLFF. The DNA of the CDR3 is TGTGCCAGCAGGGGGGACAGGGGGCAGGAAAAACTGTTTTTT. This chain uses TRBV6-5 with TRBJ1-4, with TRBD1 matching 12 bases. Germline trimming cut 6 bases from V and 8 bases from J; bases unmatched to any gene: 4. The length of the CDR3 is 14 residues. Germline V gives CDR1 MNHEY, CDR2 SVGAGI.

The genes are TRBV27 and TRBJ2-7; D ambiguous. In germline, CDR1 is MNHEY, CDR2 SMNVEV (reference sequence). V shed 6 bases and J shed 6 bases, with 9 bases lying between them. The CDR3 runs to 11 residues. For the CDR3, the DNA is TGTGCCAGCAGGGCCGGGTTCGAGCAGTACTTC. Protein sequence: CASRAGFEQYF.

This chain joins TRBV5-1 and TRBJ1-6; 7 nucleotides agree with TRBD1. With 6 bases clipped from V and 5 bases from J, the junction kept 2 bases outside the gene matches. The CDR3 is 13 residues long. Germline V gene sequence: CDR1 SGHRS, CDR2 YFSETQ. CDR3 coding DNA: TGCGCCAGCACTGGACAGGATAATTCACCCCTCCACTTT. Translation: CASTGQDNSPLHF.

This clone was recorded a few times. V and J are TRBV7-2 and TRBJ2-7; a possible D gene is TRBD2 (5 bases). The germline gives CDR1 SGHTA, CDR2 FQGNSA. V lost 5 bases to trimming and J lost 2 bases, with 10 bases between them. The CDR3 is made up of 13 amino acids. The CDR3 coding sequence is TGTGCCAGCAGCCCCGTGAGGGCCTACGAGCAGTACTTC. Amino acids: CASSPVRAYEQYF.

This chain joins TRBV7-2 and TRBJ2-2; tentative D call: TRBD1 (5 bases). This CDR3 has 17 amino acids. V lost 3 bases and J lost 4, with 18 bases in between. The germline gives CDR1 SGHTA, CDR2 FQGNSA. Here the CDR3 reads CASSFTLMQGSTGELFF. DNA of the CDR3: TGTGCCAGCAGCTTCACCCTAATGCAGGGCAGCACCGGGGAGCTGTTTTTT.

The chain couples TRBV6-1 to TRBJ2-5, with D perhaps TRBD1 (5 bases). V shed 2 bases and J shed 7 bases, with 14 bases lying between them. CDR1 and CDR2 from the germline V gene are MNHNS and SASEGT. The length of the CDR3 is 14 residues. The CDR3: CASSESRGPGTQYF. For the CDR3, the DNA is TGTGCCAGCAGTGAATCTAGGGGCCCGGGGACCCAGTACTTC.

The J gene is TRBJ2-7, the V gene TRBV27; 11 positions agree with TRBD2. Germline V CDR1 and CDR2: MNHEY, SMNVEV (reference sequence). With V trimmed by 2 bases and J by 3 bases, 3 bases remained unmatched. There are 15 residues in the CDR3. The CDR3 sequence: CASSLGLAGGYEQYF. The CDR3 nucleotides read TGTGCCAGCAGTTTAGGGCTAGCGGGGGGCTACGAGCAGTACTTC.

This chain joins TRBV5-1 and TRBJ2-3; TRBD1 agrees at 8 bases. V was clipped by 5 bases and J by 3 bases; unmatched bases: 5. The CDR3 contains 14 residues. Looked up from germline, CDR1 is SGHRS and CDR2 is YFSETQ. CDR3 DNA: TGCGCCAGCAGGGGACAGGCCAGAACAGATACGCAGTATTTT. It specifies CASRGQARTDTQYF.

This CDR3 reads CASSLATQETQYF. The CDR3 DNA is TGTGCCAGCAGTTTGGCAACACAAGAGACCCAGTACTTC. V and J are TRBV27 and TRBJ2-5; no reliable D call. The CDR3 is 13 amino acids. With 3 bases removed from V and 2 bases from J, the gap between germline ends came to 7 bases. The germline CDR1 and CDR2 sequences are MNHEY and SMNVEV (reference sequence).

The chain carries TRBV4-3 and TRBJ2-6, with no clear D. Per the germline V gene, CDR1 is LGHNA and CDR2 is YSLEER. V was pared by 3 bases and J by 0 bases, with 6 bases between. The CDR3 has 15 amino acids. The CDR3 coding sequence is TGCGCCAGCAGCCACCTCGGCTCTGGGGCCAACGTCCTGACTTTC. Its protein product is CASSHLGSGANVLTF.

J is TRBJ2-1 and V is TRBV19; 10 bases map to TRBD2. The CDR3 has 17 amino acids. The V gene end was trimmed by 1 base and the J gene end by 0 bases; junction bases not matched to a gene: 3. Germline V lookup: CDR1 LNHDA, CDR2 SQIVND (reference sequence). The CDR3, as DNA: TGTGCCAGTAGTATAGTTAGCGGGGGGATCTCCTACAATGAGCAGTTCTTC. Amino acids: CASSIVSGGISYNEQFF.

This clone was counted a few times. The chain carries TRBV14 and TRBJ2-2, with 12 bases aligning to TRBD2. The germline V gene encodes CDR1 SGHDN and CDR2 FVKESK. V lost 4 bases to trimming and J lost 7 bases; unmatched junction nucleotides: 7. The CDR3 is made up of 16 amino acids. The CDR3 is CASSPRLAGASGELFF. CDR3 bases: TGTGCCAGCAGCCCCCGACTAGCGGGAGCAAGCGGGGAGCTGTTTTTT. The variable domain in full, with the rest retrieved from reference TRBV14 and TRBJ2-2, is EAGVTQFPSHSVIEKGQTVTLRCDPISGHDNLYWYRRVMGKEIKFLLHFVKESKQDESGMPNNRFLAERTGGTYSTLKVQPAELEDSGVYFCASSPRLAGASGELFFGEGSRLTVL.

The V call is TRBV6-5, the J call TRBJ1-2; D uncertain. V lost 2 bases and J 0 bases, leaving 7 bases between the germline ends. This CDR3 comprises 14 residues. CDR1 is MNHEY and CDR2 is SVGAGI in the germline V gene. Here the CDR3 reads CASSYGQTNYGYTF. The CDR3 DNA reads TGTGCCAGCAGTTACGGGCAGACTAACTATGGCTACACCTTC.

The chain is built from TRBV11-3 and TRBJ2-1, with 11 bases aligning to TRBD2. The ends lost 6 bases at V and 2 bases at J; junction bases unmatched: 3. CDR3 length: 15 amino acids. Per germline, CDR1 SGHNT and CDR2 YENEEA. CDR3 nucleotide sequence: TGTGCCAGCAGTACGACTAGCGGGGCCTACAATGAGCAGTTCTTC. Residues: CASSTTSGAYNEQFF. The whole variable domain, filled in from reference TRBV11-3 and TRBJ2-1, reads EAGVVQSPRYKIIEKKQPVAFWCNPISGHNTLYWYLQNLGQGPELLIRYENEEAVDDSQLPKDRFSAERLKGVDSTLKIQPAELGDSAVYLCASSTTSGAYNEQFFGPGTRLTVL.

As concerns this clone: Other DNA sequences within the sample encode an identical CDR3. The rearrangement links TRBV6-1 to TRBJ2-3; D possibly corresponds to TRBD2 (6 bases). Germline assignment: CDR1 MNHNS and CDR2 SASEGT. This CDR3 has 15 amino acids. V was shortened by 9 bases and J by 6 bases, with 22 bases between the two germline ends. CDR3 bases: TGTGCCAGTTGGGCTAGCGCTAGTGCGGGTGATACGCAGTATTTT. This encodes CASWASASAGDTQYF.

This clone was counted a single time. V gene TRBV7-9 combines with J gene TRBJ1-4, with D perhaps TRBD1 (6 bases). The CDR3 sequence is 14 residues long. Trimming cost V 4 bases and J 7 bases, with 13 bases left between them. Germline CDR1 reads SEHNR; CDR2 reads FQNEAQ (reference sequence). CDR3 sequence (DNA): TGTGCCAGCAGCTCCCCCGACAGGAGTGAAAAACTGTTTTTT. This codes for CASSSPDRSEKLFF.

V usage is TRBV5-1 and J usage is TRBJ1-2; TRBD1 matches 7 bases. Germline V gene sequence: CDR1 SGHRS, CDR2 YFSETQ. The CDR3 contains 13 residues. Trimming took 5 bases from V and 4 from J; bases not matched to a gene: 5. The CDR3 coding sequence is TGCGCCAGCAGGTCCGGGACAGCCTATGGCTACACCTTC. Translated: CASRSGTAYGYTF. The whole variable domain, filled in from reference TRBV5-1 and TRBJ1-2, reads KAGVTQTPRYLIKTRGQQVTLSCSPISGHRSVSWYQQTPGQGLQFLFEYFSETQRNKGNFPGRFSGRQFSNSRSEMNVSTLELGDSALYLCASRSGTAYGYTFGSGTRLTVV.

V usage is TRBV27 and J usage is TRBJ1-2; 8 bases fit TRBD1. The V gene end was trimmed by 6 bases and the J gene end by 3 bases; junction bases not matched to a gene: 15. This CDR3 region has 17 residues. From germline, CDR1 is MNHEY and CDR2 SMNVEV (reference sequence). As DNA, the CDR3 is TGTGCCAGCAGCTCAACTACCCCGACAGGGGCCCACTATGGCTACACCTTC. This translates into CASSSTTPTGAHYGYTF.

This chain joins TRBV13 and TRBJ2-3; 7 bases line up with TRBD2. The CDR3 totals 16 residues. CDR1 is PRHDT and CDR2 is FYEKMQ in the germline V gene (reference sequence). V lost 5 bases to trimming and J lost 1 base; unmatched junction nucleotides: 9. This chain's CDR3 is CASSTPGTTGTDTQYF. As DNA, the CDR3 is TGTGCCAGCAGCACTCCCGGGACTACCGGCACAGATACGCAGTATTTT.

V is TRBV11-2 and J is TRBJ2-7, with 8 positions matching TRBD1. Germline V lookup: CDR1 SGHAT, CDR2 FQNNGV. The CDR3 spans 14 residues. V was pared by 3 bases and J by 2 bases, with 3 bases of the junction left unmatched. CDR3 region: CASSLDRDTYEQYF. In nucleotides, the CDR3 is TGTGCCAGCAGCTTGGACAGGGACACCTACGAGCAGTACTTC.

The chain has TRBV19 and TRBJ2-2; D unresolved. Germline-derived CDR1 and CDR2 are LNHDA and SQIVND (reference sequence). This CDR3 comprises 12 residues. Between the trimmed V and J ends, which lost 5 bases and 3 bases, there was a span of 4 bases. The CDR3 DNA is TGTGCCAGTAGTCTATACACCGGGGAGCTGTTTTTT. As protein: CASSLYTGELFF.

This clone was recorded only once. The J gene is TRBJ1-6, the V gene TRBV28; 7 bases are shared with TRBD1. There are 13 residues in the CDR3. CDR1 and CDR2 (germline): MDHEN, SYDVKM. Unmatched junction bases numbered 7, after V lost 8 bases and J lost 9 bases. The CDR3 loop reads CASHDRAASPLHF. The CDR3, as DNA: TGTGCCAGCCACGACAGGGCGGCTTCACCCCTCCACTTT.